This TCR beta chain was captured by sequencing in a study of blood T cell repertoires in COVID-19 (dated by TCRdb to about 2020). Notes on the research overall: The collaborator samples originated in the United States, Italy and Spain and spanned the acute and convalescent phases of COVID-19. Where available, HLA class I and class II types were taken from metadata supplied by the sample provider and were not determined by assay-based typing. A de-identified subject ID, COVID-19 status, age in years and sex were almost always included in the sample metadata. The repertoires were released in a freely available public database intended as a resource for research on the immune response to SARS-CoV-2. The samples were drawn from two sources: the first 160 participants of the ongoing ImmuneRACE study, and fewer than 1,500 subjects contributed by 6 global collaborators. The prospective study material was composed of cDNA or gDNA derived from T cells, B-cell-depleted T cells, or PBMCs. Deeply sampled blood TCRbeta repertoires from subjects exposed to, actively infected with, or recovered from COVID-19 were included in the dataset.

Notes on this clone: Its antigen remains undetermined. No quality values exist for individual bases; no much larger clone is one base distant.

V lost 5 bases and J lost 3 bases, and the count of bases not matched to a germline gene is 10. CDR1 is given as LNHDA and CDR2 as SQIVND, both from the germline V gene (reference sequence). The CDR3, cysteine through phenylalanine, is 17 amino acids long. The only DNA kept is the CDR3, 51 bases in frame from the first base. Each collaborating institution followed its own protocols to collect whole blood in K2EDTA tubes. For TCRbeta analysis, collaborators shipped samples as frozen whole blood, isolated PBMCs, or DNA extracted from either of those sample types. Summary of the overall study and its limitations: The amount of clinical and demographic metadata varied by source and participant and was provided uncurated.

The immunoSEQ Assay, a bias-controlled multiplex PCR, was used to amplify TCRbeta CDR3 regions from genomic DNA. Turning to the authors' computational methods: Within the assay, amplification of reference gene primers was used to estimate how many nucleated cells each sample contained. To quantify the absolute abundance of each unique TCRbeta CDR3 rearrangement, sequence reads were collapsed and filtered. For each sample, productive Simpson clonality was calculated as the square root of Simpson's diversity index over productive rearrangements. Imported from immuneACCESS, the table was reduced by TCRdb to in-frame sequences with V and J called. These copies leave out some clones; in studies compared against another copy, an unresolved V gene accounts for under half, and the cause of the remainder is not known. Clonal size and the V and J genes are those of that table, whereas D and trimming came from the DNA. This sample is represented by about 60,000 clones; around 85% of them were singletons. Around 16% of the sample is taken by the ten largest.

The TCR originated in a human donor in a cohort sampled during active COVID-19. Sequencing was done on a sample of peripheral blood. The chain uses TRBV19 and TRBJ2-2, and 9 junction bases match TRBD2. The DNA sequence is as follows: TGTGCCAGTAGTCCACGCCGACTAGCGGACCACACCGGGGAGCTGTTTTTT. This gives the protein CASSPRRLADHTGELFF.